The 14 T cell receptor beta chains presented below share a single source sample, sequenced in a study of CD8 T cells in Susac syndrome. Reverse transcription of about 0.45 to 1 ug RNA was carried out with random hexamers. TCRdb independently ran MiXCR on the immunoSEQ multiplex PCR reads; one entry per CDR3 protein. This table has some 250,000 distinct CDR3 sequences, less than 96% appearing once. Sequenced sample: CD4+ T cells from PBMCs. These receptors were taken from a human donor with Susac syndrome.

The chain combines TRBV29-1 with TRBJ1-2, with D possibly TRBD1 on 6 matching bases. Germline V gives CDR1 SQVTM, CDR2 ANQGSEA. Trimming removed 8 bases from V and 5 bases from J, with 21 bases in between. CDR3 length: 14 residues. The CDR3, as DNA: TGCAGCTTTTGGGAGGACAGCACCGAGTATGGCTACACCTTC. This sequence encodes CSFWEDSTEYGYTF.

The gene calls are TRBV29-1 and TRBJ1-1; TRBD1 might be the D (5 bases). The germline V and J ends were trimmed by 1 base and 6 bases, with 15 bases remaining between them. In germline, CDR1 is SQVTM, CDR2 ANQGSEA. The CDR3 length is 14 residues. CDR3 amino acids: CSVEGQAGQPEAFF. The CDR3 DNA is TGCAGCGTTGAAGGGCAGGCGGGGCAGCCTGAAGCTTTCTTT.

The V and J genes are TRBV7-9 and TRBJ2-7; the match to TRBD2 covers 7 bases. Germline CDR1 SEHNR, CDR2 FQNEAQ (reference sequence). The CDR3 has 12 residues. V gave up 2 bases and J gave up 6 bases; unmatched junction bases: 1. The CDR3 protein is CASSLRTSEQYF. The CDR3, as DNA: TGTGCCAGCAGCTTACGGACTAGCGAGCAGTACTTC.

The chain recombines TRBV28 with TRBJ2-5, with D possibly matching TRBD2 (5 bases). V lost 7 bases, J lost 3 bases, and 24 bases lay in between. Germline V gene sequence: CDR1 MDHEN, CDR2 SYDVKM. The CDR3 extends over 17 amino acids. CDR3 sequence (DNA): TGTGCCAGCAATCCACCCCTTGGGAGAAGCGACAAAGAGACCCAGTACTTC. This translates into CASNPPLGRSDKETQYF.

The chain carries TRBV4-1 and TRBJ2-7; 10 nucleotides align to TRBD2. With V trimmed by 2 bases and J by 1 base, 8 bases remained unmatched. CDR1 and CDR2 from the germline V gene are MGHRA and YSYEKL. The CDR3 totals 17 residues. CDR3 loop: CASSQPNLAGVSYEQYF. In nucleotides, the CDR3 is TGCGCCAGCAGCCAACCCAACCTAGCGGGGGTTTCCTACGAGCAGTACTTC.

The rearrangement uses TRBV4-2 and TRBJ2-7; TRBD2 agrees at 8 bases. Trimming took 4 bases from V and 3 from J; bases not matched to a gene: 11. The CDR3 is 16 residues long. Germline V gives CDR1 LGHNA, CDR2 YNFKEQ. DNA of the CDR3: TGTGCCAGCAGCCGGGAATGGACTAGCACCGACTACGAGCAGTACTTC. Translating gives CASSREWTSTDYEQYF.

The chain has TRBV20-1 and TRBJ2-7; weak D call: TRBD2 (6 bases). Germline V gene data show CDR1 as DFQATT and CDR2 as SNEGSKA (reference sequence). This CDR3 is built from 15 residues. V dropped 4 bases and J dropped 4 bases, with 20 bases sitting between them. As DNA, the CDR3 is TGCAGTGCTACAAGAACTAGCAAGGGTTCATACGAGCAGTACTTC. Translated, it gives CSATRTSKGSYEQYF.

This chain connects TRBV4-1 to TRBJ2-1, with 10 bases fitting TRBD2. The germline gives CDR1 MGHRA, CDR2 YSYEKL. The length of the CDR3 is 15 residues. V dropped 6 bases and J dropped 7; count of bases not matched to a gene: 9. The CDR3 bases are TGCGCCAGCAGTAAACTCGGACTAGCGGTAAATGAGCAGTTCTTC. Translated, it gives CASSKLGLAVNEQFF.

The CDR3 region is CASSVGSSGTFFYEQYF. CDR3 coding DNA: TGTGCCAGCAGCGTAGGGTCTAGCGGGACATTCTTCTACGAGCAGTACTTC. This chain joins TRBV9 and TRBJ2-7; 9 bases align to TRBD2. CDR1 SGDLS and CDR2 YYNGEE come from the germline V gene. The CDR3 extends over 17 amino acids. The ends lost 0 bases at V and 3 bases at J; junction bases unmatched: 10.

The rearrangement uses TRBV27 and TRBJ1-1; D uncertain. This CDR3 has 13 amino acids. Germline V gives CDR1 MNHEY, CDR2 SMNVEV (reference sequence). Trimming stripped 6 bases from V and 1 base from J, with 9 bases between. CDR3 sequence (DNA): TGTGCCAGCAGACTCCTTTCGAACACTGAAGCTTTCTTT. Its protein is CASRLLSNTEAFF.

V and J are TRBV25-1 and TRBJ2-3; D is unresolved. V lost 2 bases and J 1 base, leaving 10 bases between the germline ends. Looked up from germline, CDR1 is MGHDK and CDR2 is SYGVNS. This CDR3 is 15 amino acids long. The CDR3 loop reads CASSERGKGTDTQYF. The CDR3 DNA follows: TGTGCCAGCAGTGAACGTGGGAAGGGCACAGATACGCAGTATTTT.

V usage is TRBV19 and J usage is TRBJ2-7, with D possibly TRBD1 on 6 matching bases. This CDR3 has 15 residues. The germline gives CDR1 LNHDA, CDR2 SQIVND (reference sequence). V was cut by 3 bases and J by 3 bases, with 15 bases left in between. CDR3 sequence: CASSISGVRGYEQYF. The CDR3 nucleotides are TGTGCCAGTAGTATCTCAGGGGTTCGCGGCTACGAGCAGTACTTC.

In its sample, this clonotype was seen once. The chain employs TRBV20-1 and TRBJ2-1; the D is unclear. The CDR3 sequence is 16 residues long. The V end was cut by 1 base, the J end by 0 bases, with 13 bases between. In germline, CDR1 is DFQATT, CDR2 SNEGSKA (reference sequence). DNA for the CDR3: TGCAGTGCTAGAGGTAGAAATTTGGGCTCCTACAATGAGCAGTTCTTC. Translation: CSARGRNLGSYNEQFF.

This clonotype was observed once. The V and J genes are TRBV20-1 and TRBJ2-5; 7 positions match TRBD1. Germline assignment: CDR1 DFQATT and CDR2 SNEGSKA (reference sequence). CDR3 size: 14 residues. J lost 4 bases, V lost 6 bases, and 11 bases had no gene match. The CDR3 region is CSAHETGLRETQYF. The CDR3 bases are TGCAGTGCCCACGAGACAGGGTTGAGAGAGACCCAGTACTTC.